This T cell receptor (beta chain) is from a study of OX40 agonist ivuxolimab in advanced cancers. Whole-study context: Previous treatment with anti-PD-1, anti-PD-L1 or anti-CTLA-4 therapy was allowed; under 50% had received some. The study reported partial responses in three patients: one hepatocellular carcinoma, two cutaneous melanoma. Study-wide results and caveats: Relatively little clonal expansion, among the lowest observed, appeared in partial responders at 0.1-3.0 mg/kg.

Assay: immunoSEQ multiplex PCR; the TCRdb copy retains only in-frame clones and omits some. The sample carries about 42,000 clones, 70% to 90% recorded once. In the case of this clone: Antigen: not known.

With baseline, cycle 4 day 1, and cycle 7 day 1 as timepoints, blood was sampled. The germline V and J ends were trimmed by 5 bases and 6 bases, with 17 bases remaining between them. The CDR3 runs 14 residues. Germline V gene sequence: CDR1 MDHEN, CDR2 SYDVKM. This receptor was taken from an adult with an advanced solid tumor such as melanoma, head and neck, liver or kidney cancer. The chain joins TRBV28 to TRBJ2-7; D may be TRBD2 (6 bases). Sequenced here: CD4+ or CD8+ T cells sorted from blood, sampled in a trial of the OX40 agonist ivuxolimab. The CDR3 sequence: CASSPTASGGEQYF. The DNA of the CDR3 is TGTGCCAGCAGTCCGACAGCCTCCGGGGGCGAGCAGTACTTC.